These 13 T cell receptor beta chains came from one sample sequenced in a study of T cell repertoires in cytomegalovirus infection. These receptors are not linked to any known antigen. MiXCR, run by TCRdb on the reads, gives a single entry per CDR3 protein. Altogether 350,000 to 400,000 distinct CDR3 sequences are present, about 35% being singletons, with the ten largest covering approximately 15%. The sequencing here drew on cultured PBMCs, taken from culture after CMV antigen stimulation. The receptor source for this set is a human donor in good health (CMV status not recorded). Some clones in this sample may be carry-over from other donors' samples.

In this sample, this clonotype turned up a few times. The V call is TRBV10-3, the J call TRBJ2-1, with D unresolved. Per germline, CDR1 ENHRY and CDR2 SYGVKD. V shed 10 bases and J shed 2 bases, with 15 bases lying between them. The CDR3 is 14 amino acids. The CDR3 here is CATAPPETYNEQFF. The CDR3 coding sequence is TGTGCCACCGCCCCGCCTGAGACCTACAATGAGCAGTTCTTC.

The genes are TRBV28 and TRBJ1-5, with TRBD1 matching 9 bases. From germline, CDR1 is MDHEN and CDR2 SYDVKM. There are 21 residues in the CDR3. V was clipped by 5 bases and J by 2 bases; unmatched bases: 22. The CDR3 coding sequence is TGTGCCAGCAGTCATTATGGGGGGTGGGACAGGGATTCTAGTGGCAATCAGCCCCAGCATTTT. Translating gives CASSHYGGWDRDSSGNQPQHF.

This clonotype was seen repeatedly, ten times or more. V usage is TRBV4-2 and J usage is TRBJ1-1; tentative D call: TRBD1 (6 bases). The germline V and J ends were trimmed by 1 base and 1 base, with 7 bases remaining between them. The germline V gene encodes CDR1 LGHNA and CDR2 YNFKEQ. The CDR3 covers 14 residues. The CDR3 sequence is CASSQAGANTEAFF. The CDR3 DNA sequence: TGTGCCAGCAGCCAAGCAGGGGCGAACACTGAAGCTTTCTTT.

This clonotype was seen once. An end of the junction differs from the germline gene, which may be a read error. The chain carries TRBV7-6 and TRBJ2-5, with 9 bases fitting TRBD2. This CDR3 is built from 15 residues. Germline V CDR1 and CDR2: SGHVS, FNYEAQ. CDR3 region: CASSCGRAGGETQYF. The DNA for the CDR3 is TGTGCTAGCAGCTGCGGGAGGGCCGGAGGGGAGACCCAGTATTTC.

This clonotype was seen a handful of times. This chain uses TRBV18 with TRBJ1-1, with 9 bases fitting TRBD1. Germline loops: CDR1 KGHSH, CDR2 LQKENI. The CDR3 is made up of 15 amino acids. V lost 3 bases and J lost 5; bases outside the gene matches: 7. For the CDR3, the DNA is TGTGCCAGCTCACCTCCGGGACAGGGCCAGACTGAAGCTTTCTTT. Translating gives CASSPPGQGQTEAFF. The complete variable domain, with remaining parts taken from reference TRBV18 and TRBJ1-1, reads NAGVMQNPRHLVRRRGQEARLRCSPMKGHSHVYWYRQLPEEGLKFMVYLQKENIIDESGMPKERFSAEFPKEGPSILRIQQVVRGDSAAYFCASSPPGQGQTEAFFGQGTRLTVV.

The table lists this clonotype with many counts. V usage is TRBV7-2 and J usage is TRBJ2-3; TRBD2 agrees at 10 bases. The CDR3 length is 14 residues. Trimming removed 4 bases from V and 6 bases from J; junction bases left unmatched: 4. Germline CDR1 is SGHTA and CDR2 is FQGNSA. As DNA, the CDR3 is TGTGCCAGCAGCTCCACTAGCGGGGAGGATACGCAGTATTTT. Residues: CASSSTSGEDTQYF.

This clonotype was detected ten times or more. This sequence joins TRBV7-6 and TRBJ2-2, with D tentatively TRBD2 (6 bases). Per the germline V gene, CDR1 is SGHVS and CDR2 is FNYEAQ. Trimming stripped 5 bases from V and 0 bases from J, with 10 bases between. The length of the CDR3 is 15 residues. CDR3 in DNA: TGTGCCAGCAGCGTCGGGACTGCGAACACCGGGGAGCTGTTTTTT. As protein: CASSVGTANTGELFF.

This clonotype has just a few counts. The CDR3 region has the DNA TGTGCCAGCAGTTTCCAGTCACGGGTAAATCAGCCCCAGCATTTT. Its translation: CASSFQSRVNQPQHF. The genes are TRBV6-6 and TRBJ1-5, with unresolved D. The V end was cut by 4 bases, the J end by 4 bases, with 14 bases between. CDR3 size: 15 residues. The V gene's germline CDR1 is MNHNY and CDR2 SVGAGI (reference sequence).

This clonotype was seen a few times. This chain connects TRBV4-1 to TRBJ1-5; TRBD1 matches at 10 bases. The V segment lost 0 bases and the J segment 5 bases; nucleotides outside the gene matches: 1. This CDR3 is 15 amino acids long. Per the germline V gene, CDR1 is MGHRA and CDR2 is YSYEKL. CDR3 sequence reads: CASSQEGQGDQPQHF. CDR3 DNA sequence: TGCGCCAGCAGCCAAGAAGGACAGGGGGATCAGCCCCAGCATTTT.

This clonotype came up a few times. The rearrangement uses TRBV27 and TRBJ2-5, with D unclear. Germline V lookup: CDR1 MNHEY, CDR2 SMNVEV (reference sequence). Trimming removed 5 bases at V and 5 bases at J, with 18 bases between. The CDR3 has 15 residues. The CDR3 here is CASSPRRRVWETQYF. In nucleotides, the CDR3 is TGTGCCAGCAGTCCACGGCGCCGGGTTTGGGAGACCCAGTACTTC.

Only a few counts were recorded for this clonotype. The J gene is TRBJ2-7, the V gene TRBV9; 10 bases align to TRBD1. V trimming: 0 bases; J trimming: 2 bases; junction bases outside the gene matches: 2. Germline assignment: CDR1 SGDLS and CDR2 YYNGEE. The CDR3 is 15 residues long. The CDR3 loop is CASSVDGTGAYEQYF. The CDR3, as DNA: TGTGCCAGCAGCGTAGACGGGACAGGGGCCTACGAGCAGTACTTC. Variable domain in full (rest from reference TRBV9 and TRBJ2-7): DSGVTQTPKHLITATGQRVTLRCSPRSGDLSVYWYQQSLDQGLQFLIQYYNGEERAKGNILERFSAQQFPDLHSELNLSSLELGDSALYFCASSVDGTGAYEQYFGPGTRLTVT.

The CDR3 region is CASADAPASGANVLTF. For the CDR3, the DNA is TGTGCCAGTGCGGACGCCCCGGCCTCTGGGGCCAACGTCCTGACTTTC. The chain has TRBV19 and TRBJ2-6; unclear D gene. Trimming removed 8 bases at V and 0 bases at J, with 14 bases between. Germline assignment: CDR1 LNHDA and CDR2 SQIVND (reference sequence). This CDR3 is 16 amino acids long.

The chain carries TRBV7-6 and TRBJ1-2; D uncertain. The CDR3 has 15 residues. Trimming stripped 1 base from V and 5 bases from J, with 14 bases between. Germline V lookup: CDR1 SGHVS, CDR2 FNYEAQ. The CDR3 nucleotides read TGTGCCAGCAGCTTAGGTGTCACCGGTCCTTATGGCTACACCTTC. Amino acid sequence: CASSLGVTGPYGYTF.